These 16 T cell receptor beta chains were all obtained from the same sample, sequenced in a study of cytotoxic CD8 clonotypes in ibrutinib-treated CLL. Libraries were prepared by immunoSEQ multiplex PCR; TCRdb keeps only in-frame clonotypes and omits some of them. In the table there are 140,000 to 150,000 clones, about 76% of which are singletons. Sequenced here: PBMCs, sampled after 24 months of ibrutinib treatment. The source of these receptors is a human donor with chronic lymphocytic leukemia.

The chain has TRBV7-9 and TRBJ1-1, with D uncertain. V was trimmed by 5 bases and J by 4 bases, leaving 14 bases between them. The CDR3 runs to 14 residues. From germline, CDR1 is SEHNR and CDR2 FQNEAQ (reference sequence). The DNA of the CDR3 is TGTGCCAGCAGCCTAGTAACTGGGGTCACTGAAGCTTTCTTT. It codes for CASSLVTGVTEAFF. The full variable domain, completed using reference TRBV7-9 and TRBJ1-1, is DTGVSQNPRHKITKRGQNVTFRCDPISEHNRLYWYRQTLGQGPEFLTYFQNEAQLEKSRLLSDRFSAERPKGSFSTLEIQRTEQGDSAMYLCASSLVTGVTEAFFGQGTRLTVV.

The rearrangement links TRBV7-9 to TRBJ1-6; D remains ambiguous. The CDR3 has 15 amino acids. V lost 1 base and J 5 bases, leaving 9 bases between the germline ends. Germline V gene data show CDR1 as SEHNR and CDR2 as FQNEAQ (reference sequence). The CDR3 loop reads CASSLVGTDNSPLHF. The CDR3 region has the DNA TGTGCCAGCAGCTTAGTGGGTACAGATAATTCACCCCTCCACTTT.

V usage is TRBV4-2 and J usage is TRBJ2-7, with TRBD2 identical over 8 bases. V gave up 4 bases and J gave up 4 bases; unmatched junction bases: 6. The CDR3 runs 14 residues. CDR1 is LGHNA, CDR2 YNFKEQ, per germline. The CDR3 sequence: CASSRGLAGYEQYF. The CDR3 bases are TGTGCCAGCAGCCGGGGGCTAGCGGGTTACGAGCAGTACTTC.

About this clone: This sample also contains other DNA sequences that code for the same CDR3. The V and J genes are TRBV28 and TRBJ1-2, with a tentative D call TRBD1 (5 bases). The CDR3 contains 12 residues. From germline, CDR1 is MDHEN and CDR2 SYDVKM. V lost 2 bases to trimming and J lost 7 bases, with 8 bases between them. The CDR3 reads CASSLSGGGYTF. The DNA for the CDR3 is TGTGCCAGCAGTTTAAGTGGGGGTGGCTACACCTTC.

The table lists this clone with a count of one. The CDR3 loop is CATSKPGLVLPGELFF. The CDR3 bases are TGTGCCACCAGCAAACCGGGACTAGTCCTTCCCGGGGAGCTGTTTTTT. The chain uses TRBV15 and TRBJ2-2; 8 bases align to TRBD2. The CDR3 contains 16 residues. CDR1 LNHNV and CDR2 YYDKDF come from the germline V gene (reference sequence). V trimming: 4 bases; J trimming: 6 bases; junction bases outside the gene matches: 10.

The CDR3 loop is CASIGISGANVLTF. The CDR3 nucleotides are TGTGCCAGCATTGGGATATCTGGGGCCAACGTCCTGACTTTC. The V and J genes are TRBV2 and TRBJ2-6; no reliable D call. V was shortened by 7 bases and J by 1 base, with 8 bases between the two germline ends. The CDR3 length is 14 residues. Germline V gives CDR1 SNHLY, CDR2 FYNNEI.

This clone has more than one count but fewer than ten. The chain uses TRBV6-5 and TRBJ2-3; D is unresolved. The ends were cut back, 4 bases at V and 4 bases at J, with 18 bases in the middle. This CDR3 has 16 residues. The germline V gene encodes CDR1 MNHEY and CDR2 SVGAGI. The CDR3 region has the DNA TGTGCCAGCAGTTTTGTCAGCGTCTGGAATCCAGATACGCAGTATTTT. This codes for CASSFVSVWNPDTQYF.

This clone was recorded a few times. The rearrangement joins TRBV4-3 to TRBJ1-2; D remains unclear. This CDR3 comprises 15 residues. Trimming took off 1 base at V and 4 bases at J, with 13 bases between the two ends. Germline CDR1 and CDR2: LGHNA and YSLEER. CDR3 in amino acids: CASSQVSGIGYGYTF. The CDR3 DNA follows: TGCGCCAGCAGCCAAGTTTCGGGTATTGGCTATGGCTACACCTTC.

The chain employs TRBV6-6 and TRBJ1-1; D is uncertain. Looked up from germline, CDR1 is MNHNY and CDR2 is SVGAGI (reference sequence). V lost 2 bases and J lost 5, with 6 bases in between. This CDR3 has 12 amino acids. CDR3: CASSYTGTEAFF. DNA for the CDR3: TGTGCCAGCAGTTACACCGGTACTGAAGCTTTCTTT.

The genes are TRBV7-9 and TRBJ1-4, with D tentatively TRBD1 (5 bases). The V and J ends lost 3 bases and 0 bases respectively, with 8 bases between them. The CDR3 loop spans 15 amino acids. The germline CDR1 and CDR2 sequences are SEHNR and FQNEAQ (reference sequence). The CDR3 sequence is CASSLRGPTNEKLFF. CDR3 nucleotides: TGTGCCAGCAGCTTGCGGGGCCCAACTAATGAAAAACTGTTTTTT.

In DNA form, the CDR3 reads TGCAGCCGTAGACTAGCGACCGAGCAGTTCTTC. Translation: CSRRLATEQFF. This chain uses TRBV20-1 with TRBJ2-1; 8 bases align to TRBD2. Germline CDR1 is DFQATT and CDR2 is SNEGSKA (reference sequence). The CDR3 loop spans 11 amino acids.

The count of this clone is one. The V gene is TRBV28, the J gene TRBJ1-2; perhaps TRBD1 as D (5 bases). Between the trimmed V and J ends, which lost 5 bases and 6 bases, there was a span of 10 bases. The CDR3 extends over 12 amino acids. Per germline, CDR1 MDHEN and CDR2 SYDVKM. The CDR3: CASSQGVNGYTF. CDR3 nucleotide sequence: TGTGCCAGCAGTCAGGGTGTGAATGGCTACACCTTC.

CDR3 sequence: CASTPWEESTGELFF. The CDR3 region has the DNA TGTGCCAGCACTCCCTGGGAAGAAAGCACCGGGGAGCTGTTTTTT. The V and J genes are TRBV28 and TRBJ2-2; D is unresolved. The CDR3 has 15 amino acids. The V end lost 7 bases, the J end lost 4 bases, and 16 bases lay between the germline ends. Per the germline V gene, CDR1 is MDHEN and CDR2 is SYDVKM. Full variable domain (outside the CDR3, taken from reference TRBV28 and TRBJ2-2): DVKVTQSSRYLVKRTGEKVFLECVQDMDHENMFWYRQDPGLGLRLIYFSYDVKMKEKGDIPEGYSVSREKKERFSLILESASTNQTSMYLCASTPWEESTGELFFGEGSRLTVL.

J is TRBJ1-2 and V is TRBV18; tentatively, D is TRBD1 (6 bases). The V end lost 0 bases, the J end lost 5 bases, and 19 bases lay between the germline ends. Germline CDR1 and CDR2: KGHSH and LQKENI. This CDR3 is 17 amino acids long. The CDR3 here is CASSPPVRGAGGYGYTF. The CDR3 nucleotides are TGTGCCAGCTCACCACCGGTCCGGGGGGCCGGGGGGTATGGCTACACCTTC.

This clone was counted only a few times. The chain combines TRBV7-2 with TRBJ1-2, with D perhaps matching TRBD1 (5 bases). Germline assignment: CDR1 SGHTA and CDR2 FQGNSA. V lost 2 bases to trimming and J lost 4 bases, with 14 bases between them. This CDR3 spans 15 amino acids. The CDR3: CASSLRVGDPYGYTF. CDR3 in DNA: TGTGCCAGCAGCTTACGGGTAGGGGATCCCTATGGCTACACCTTC.

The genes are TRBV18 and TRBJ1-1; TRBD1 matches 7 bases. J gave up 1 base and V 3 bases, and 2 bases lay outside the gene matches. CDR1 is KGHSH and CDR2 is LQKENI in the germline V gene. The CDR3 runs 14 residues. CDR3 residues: CASSPTGENTEAFF. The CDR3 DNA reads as TGTGCCAGCTCACCCACAGGGGAGAACACTGAAGCTTTCTTT.